This record covers a single T cell receptor (beta chain). The record originates from a study of T-cell reconstitution after alpha-beta-depleted transplantation in children. A library of TCRbeta sequences, prepared with unique molecular identifiers, was generated. Via MiXCR, TCRdb re-called the PCR reads, giving one row per CDR3 protein. The data hold about 690,000 distinct CDR3 sequences, with roughly 15% observed a single time. The germline V gene encodes CDR1 MNHEY and CDR2 SVGEGT. The length of the CDR3 is 13 residues. J gave up 6 bases and V 8 bases, and 7 bases lay outside the gene matches. Sequencing used PBMCs from the stem cell graft donor, obtained from the stem cell graft. The clonotype comes from a human donor who donated a stem cell graft to a child with acute myeloid leukemia. The chain combines TRBV6-2 or TRBV6-3 with TRBJ1-5, with 7 bases identical to TRBD1. As DNA, the CDR3 is TGTGCCAGCGGTACAGGGGTGACTCAGCCCCAGCATTTT. As protein: CASGTGVTQPQHF.